Below are 26 T cell receptor beta chains sequenced from a single sample in a study of blood T cell repertoires in COVID-19. Repertoires were generated with immunoSEQ multiplex PCR, while TCRdb's copy carries only in-frame clones and drops some. The sample shows some 120,000 clones, about 80% of them seen only once. The sample taken for sequencing was peripheral blood. These TCRs come from a man aged 65-85 years with active or convalescent COVID-19.

This clone has only one observation. The genes are TRBV7-3 and TRBJ2-1; D possibly corresponds to TRBD2 (5 bases). Trimming removed 1 base at V and 8 bases at J, with 12 bases between. Germline V gene data show CDR1 as SGHTA and CDR2 as FQGTGA. The CDR3 is 14 residues long. CDR3 nucleotide sequence: TGTGCCAGCAGCTTAAGCGGGCCTATCGATGAGCAGTTCTTC. Its protein is CASSLSGPIDEQFF.

This clone occurred once. The rearrangement links TRBV18 to TRBJ1-5; tentative D call: TRBD1 (6 bases). Trimming stripped 3 bases from V and 2 bases from J, with 11 bases between. This CDR3 is 15 amino acids long. Germline V CDR1 and CDR2: KGHSH, LQKENI. CDR3 nucleotide sequence: TGTGCCAGCTCACCCAAGACAGGAGGCAATCAGCCCCAGCATTTT. This codes for CASSPKTGGNQPQHF.

This clone was seen more than once but under ten times. This sample includes further DNA sequences coding for the same CDR3. The chain has TRBV11-3 and TRBJ2-3; 9 bases line up with TRBD2. The CDR3 length is 15 residues. The germline gives CDR1 SGHNT, CDR2 YENEEA. The junction had 4 bases not matched to a gene; V was cut back by 0 bases and J by 6 bases. CDR3 DNA sequence: TGTGCCAGCAGCTTAGAGGCGGGGGGGCCCGATACGCAGTATTTT. Encoded protein: CASSLEAGGPDTQYF.

The chain employs TRBV28 and TRBJ2-1, with TRBD2 matching over 11 bases. The trim removed 3 bases at V and 1 base at J, leaving 2 bases unmatched. This CDR3 comprises 16 residues. Per germline, CDR1 MDHEN and CDR2 SYDVKM. CDR3 in amino acids: CASSFASGGSYNEQFF. In nucleotides, the CDR3 is TGTGCCAGCAGTTTCGCTAGCGGGGGGTCCTACAATGAGCAGTTCTTC.

The chain couples TRBV10-3 to TRBJ1-2; 9 nucleotides agree with TRBD1. The CDR3 is made up of 13 amino acids. CDR1 is ENHRY, CDR2 SYGVKD, per germline. Germline trimming cut 5 bases from V and 7 bases from J; bases unmatched to any gene: 5. The CDR3 spells CAISRDREAGYTF. CDR3 DNA: TGTGCCATCAGTCGGGACAGGGAGGCTGGCTACACCTTC.

The chain combines TRBV21-1 with TRBJ2-7; the D call in the table, TRBD2, was not verified against the DNA. TRBV21-1 is marked as a pseudogene. The CDR3 runs 17 residues. The CDR3 DNA reads TGTGCCAGCAGCAGACGGACTAGCGGGGAACGCACCTACGAGCAGTACTTC. Its translation is CASSRRTSGERTYEQYF.

This chain links TRBV5-4 with TRBJ2-1, with 9 bases that match TRBD1. V shed 4 bases, J shed 4 bases, and the junction held 12 bases outside the gene matches. This CDR3 contains 17 residues. Germline V gene lookup returns CDR1 SGHNT and CDR2 YYREEE (reference sequence). The CDR3 reads CASSGRTGEMGYNEQFF. The CDR3 DNA is TGTGCCAGCAGCGGACGGACAGGGGAAATGGGATACAATGAGCAGTTCTTC.

The CDR3: CASSRNREHSYEQYF. For the CDR3, the DNA is TGCGCCAGCAGCCGAAACAGGGAGCACTCCTACGAGCAGTACTTC. V and J are TRBV4-3 and TRBJ2-7; maybe TRBD1 (6 bases). The germline V gene has CDR1 LGHNA and CDR2 YSLEER. The CDR3 runs 15 residues. V was pared by 4 bases and J by 0 bases, with 13 bases between.

J is TRBJ1-2 and V is TRBV7-9; D remains unclear. Germline assignment: CDR1 SEHNR and CDR2 FQNEAQ (reference sequence). This CDR3 contains 12 residues. Trimming cost V 5 bases and J 4 bases, with 8 bases left between them. The CDR3 nucleotides read TGTGCCAGCAGCCAGGAGGCCTATGGCTACACCTTC. Its protein product is CASSQEAYGYTF. Complete variable domain (other parts from reference TRBV7-9 and TRBJ1-2): DTGVSQNPRHKITKRGQNVTFRCDPISEHNRLYWYRQTLGQGPEFLTYFQNEAQLEKSRLLSDRFSAERPKGSFSTLEIQRTEQGDSAMYLCASSQEAYGYTFGSGTRLTVV.

The chain has TRBV18 and TRBJ1-1; 7 positions agree with TRBD1. The ends lost 4 bases at V and 6 bases at J; junction bases unmatched: 8. The CDR3 length is 14 residues. CDR1 is KGHSH and CDR2 is LQKENI in the germline V gene. CDR3 in amino acids: CASSRQGEASEAFF. CDR3 nucleotides: TGTGCCAGCTCACGACAGGGTGAGGCTTCTGAAGCTTTCTTT.

This clone was seen more than once but under ten times. V gene TRBV4-2 combines with J gene TRBJ1-5; no definite D call. Germline V gene sequence: CDR1 LGHNA, CDR2 YNFKEQ. The CDR3 extends over 17 amino acids. The V end was cut by 1 base, the J end by 0 bases, with 13 bases between. The CDR3 coding sequence is TGTGCCAGCAGCCAAGGAGGAGGGAGGGTTAGCAATCAGCCCCAGCATTTT. It encodes CASSQGGGRVSNQPQHF.

This clone has a handful of counts. This same CDR3 is encoded by further DNA sequences in the sample. This chain uses TRBV27 with TRBJ1-1; the match to TRBD1 covers 9 bases. The V segment lost 5 bases and the J segment 2 bases; nucleotides outside the gene matches: 6. Germline CDR1 is MNHEY and CDR2 is SMNVEV (reference sequence). The CDR3 length is 15 residues. CDR3 in amino acids: CASSPWDRVNTEAFF. In DNA, the CDR3 is TGTGCCAGCAGTCCTTGGGACAGGGTAAACACTGAAGCTTTCTTT.

V usage is TRBV19 and J usage is TRBJ2-2, with TRBD1 as a possible D gene (6 bases). From germline, CDR1 is LNHDA and CDR2 SQIVND (reference sequence). Trimming removed 6 bases at V and 0 bases at J, with 14 bases between. This CDR3 contains 16 residues. DNA for the CDR3: TGTGCCAGTAGAAATACAGGGTGGGCGAACACCGGGGAGCTGTTTTTT. Amino acids: CASRNTGWANTGELFF.

The chain combines TRBV11-2 with TRBJ2-1, with TRBD2 as a possible D gene (6 bases). With 4 bases removed from V and 0 bases from J, the gap between germline ends came to 7 bases. Germline V gene lookup returns CDR1 SGHAT and CDR2 FQNNGV. There are 14 residues in the CDR3. CDR3 sequence reads: CASSWGDSYNEQFF. CDR3 DNA sequence: TGTGCCAGCAGCTGGGGGGACTCCTACAATGAGCAGTTCTTC.

The rearrangement uses TRBV30 and TRBJ1-1; D might be TRBD1 (6 bases). The V gene's germline CDR1 is GTSNPN and CDR2 SVGIG (reference sequence). This CDR3 spans 13 amino acids. V lost 1 base and J 7 bases, leaving 13 bases between the germline ends. The CDR3, as DNA: TGTGCCTGGAGTGGTGTCGGGGGGCATGAAGCTTTCTTT. This encodes CAWSGVGGHEAFF.

This clone was recorded a few times. The chain carries TRBV9 and TRBJ1-6; the D gene is possibly TRBD1 (6 bases). This CDR3 has 14 residues. The ends were cut back, 4 bases at V and 7 bases at J, with 12 bases in the middle. Germline CDR1 reads SGDLS; CDR2 reads YYNGEE. CDR3 in DNA: TGTGCCAGCAGCCCCCGACAGGAAAATTCACCCCTCCACTTT. It codes for CASSPRQENSPLHF.

The J gene is TRBJ2-1, the V gene TRBV2; TRBD2 might be the D (6 bases). The length of the CDR3 is 13 residues. In germline, CDR1 is SNHLY, CDR2 FYNNEI. Trimming left V 7 bases short and J 9 bases short, with 16 bases between. CDR3 in DNA: TGTGCCAGCACCGACCCGGGGCGGGGTGAGCAGTTCTTC. It is translated as CASTDPGRGEQFF.

The V and J genes are TRBV10-3 and TRBJ1-2, with 7 bases lining up with TRBD1. Germline trimming cut 7 bases from V and 2 bases from J; bases unmatched to any gene: 13. The germline V gene encodes CDR1 ENHRY and CDR2 SYGVKD. The CDR3 sequence is 16 residues long. The CDR3 protein is CAITDRKQGLNYGYTF. The CDR3 nucleotides are TGTGCCATCACAGACCGGAAACAGGGGTTAAACTATGGCTACACCTTC.

The chain links TRBV4-2 to TRBJ1-4; 8 positions match TRBD1. Trimming at V came to 4 bases and at J to 7 bases, leaving 5 bases not matched to a gene. This CDR3 spans 14 amino acids. Germline assignment: CDR1 LGHNA and CDR2 YNFKEQ. The CDR3: CASSPDRGSEKLFF. The CDR3 nucleotides read TGTGCCAGCAGCCCCGACAGGGGAAGTGAAAAACTGTTTTTT.

V usage is TRBV10-2 and J usage is TRBJ1-5, with a possible D match to TRBD1 (5 bases). This CDR3 spans 15 amino acids. V lost 0 bases, J lost 6 bases, and 12 bases lay in between. Looked up from germline, CDR1 is WSHSY and CDR2 is SAAADI. The chain's CDR3 is CASSESMSGIQPQHF. CDR3 nucleotide sequence: TGCGCCAGCAGTGAGTCTATGTCAGGGATTCAGCCCCAGCATTTT.

The chain joins TRBV7-9 to TRBJ2-5; 14 bases map to TRBD2. This CDR3 is 15 amino acids long. Trimming removed 3 bases from V and 5 bases from J; junction bases left unmatched: 2. CDR1 and CDR2 (germline): SEHNR, FQNEAQ (reference sequence). CDR3 protein: CASSLTSGRGETQYF. CDR3 nucleotides: TGTGCCAGCAGCTTGACTAGCGGGAGGGGGGAGACCCAGTACTTC. Supplemented by reference TRBV7-9 and TRBJ2-5, the full variable domain reads DTGVSQNPRHKITKRGQNVTFRCDPISEHNRLYWYRQTLGQGPEFLTYFQNEAQLEKSRLLSDRFSAERPKGSFSTLEIQRTEQGDSAMYLCASSLTSGRGETQYFGPGTRLLVL.

As regards this clone: The same CDR3 can be traced to other DNA sequences in this sample. This chain uses TRBV7-3 with TRBJ2-3, with a tentative D call TRBD2 (6 bases). CDR3 length: 15 residues. The V and J ends lost 3 bases and 0 bases respectively, with 10 bases between them. Germline lookup yields CDR1 SGHTA and CDR2 FQGTGA. CDR3 sequence (DNA): TGTGCCAGCAGCTTGGGCGGGGCTAGCACAGATACGCAGTATTTT. Its translation: CASSLGGASTDTQYF.

V is TRBV4-3 and J is TRBJ2-3; 7 nucleotides align to TRBD1. Germline CDR1 and CDR2: LGHNA and YSLEER. The V gene end was trimmed by 1 base and the J gene end by 6 bases; junction bases not matched to a gene: 4. CDR3 length: 14 residues. In nucleotides, the CDR3 is TGCGCCAGCAGCCAAGGACAGGGATCGGATACGCAGTATTTT. Translating gives CASSQGQGSDTQYF.

This clone has a handful of counts. The chain uses TRBV11-2 and TRBJ1-5, with TRBD1 identical over 10 bases. This CDR3 comprises 14 residues. CDR1 SGHAT and CDR2 FQNNGV come from the germline V gene. The V segment lost 5 bases and the J segment 5 bases; nucleotides outside the gene matches: 3. The CDR3 is CASSTTGGDQPQHF. The CDR3 nucleotides are TGTGCCAGCAGCACGACAGGGGGCGATCAGCCCCAGCATTTT.

This chain joins TRBV6-6 and TRBJ1-5; D unresolved. Germline V CDR1 and CDR2: MNHNY, SVGAGI (reference sequence). Deletions cut 8 bases from V and 4 bases from J, with 3 bases between. This CDR3 has 10 residues. The CDR3 region has the DNA TGTGCCAGCCAAAATCAGCCCCAGCATTTT. Its protein product is CASQNQPQHF.

V and J are TRBV29-1 and TRBJ2-7; TRBD2 agrees at 15 bases. V gave up 4 bases and J gave up 4 bases; unmatched junction bases: 5. The germline V gene encodes CDR1 SQVTM and CDR2 ANQGSEA. The CDR3 is made up of 15 amino acids. In nucleotides, the CDR3 is TGCAGCGTTGCCACCGGGACTAGCGGGAGGTACGAGCAGTACTTC. Its translation is CSVATGTSGRYEQYF.